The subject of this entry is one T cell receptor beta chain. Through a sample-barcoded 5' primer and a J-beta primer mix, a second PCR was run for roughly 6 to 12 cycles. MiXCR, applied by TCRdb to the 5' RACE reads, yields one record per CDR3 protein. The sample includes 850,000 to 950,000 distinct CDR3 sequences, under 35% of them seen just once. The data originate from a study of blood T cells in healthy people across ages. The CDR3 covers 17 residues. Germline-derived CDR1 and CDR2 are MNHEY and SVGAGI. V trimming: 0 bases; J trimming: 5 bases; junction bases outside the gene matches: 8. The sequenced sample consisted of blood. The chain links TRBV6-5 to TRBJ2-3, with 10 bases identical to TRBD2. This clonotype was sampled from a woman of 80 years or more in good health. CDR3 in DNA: TGTGCCAGCAGTTACTCAGGAGCGGGGGGGCGGGGAGATACGCAGTATTTT. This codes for CASSYSGAGGRGDTQYF.